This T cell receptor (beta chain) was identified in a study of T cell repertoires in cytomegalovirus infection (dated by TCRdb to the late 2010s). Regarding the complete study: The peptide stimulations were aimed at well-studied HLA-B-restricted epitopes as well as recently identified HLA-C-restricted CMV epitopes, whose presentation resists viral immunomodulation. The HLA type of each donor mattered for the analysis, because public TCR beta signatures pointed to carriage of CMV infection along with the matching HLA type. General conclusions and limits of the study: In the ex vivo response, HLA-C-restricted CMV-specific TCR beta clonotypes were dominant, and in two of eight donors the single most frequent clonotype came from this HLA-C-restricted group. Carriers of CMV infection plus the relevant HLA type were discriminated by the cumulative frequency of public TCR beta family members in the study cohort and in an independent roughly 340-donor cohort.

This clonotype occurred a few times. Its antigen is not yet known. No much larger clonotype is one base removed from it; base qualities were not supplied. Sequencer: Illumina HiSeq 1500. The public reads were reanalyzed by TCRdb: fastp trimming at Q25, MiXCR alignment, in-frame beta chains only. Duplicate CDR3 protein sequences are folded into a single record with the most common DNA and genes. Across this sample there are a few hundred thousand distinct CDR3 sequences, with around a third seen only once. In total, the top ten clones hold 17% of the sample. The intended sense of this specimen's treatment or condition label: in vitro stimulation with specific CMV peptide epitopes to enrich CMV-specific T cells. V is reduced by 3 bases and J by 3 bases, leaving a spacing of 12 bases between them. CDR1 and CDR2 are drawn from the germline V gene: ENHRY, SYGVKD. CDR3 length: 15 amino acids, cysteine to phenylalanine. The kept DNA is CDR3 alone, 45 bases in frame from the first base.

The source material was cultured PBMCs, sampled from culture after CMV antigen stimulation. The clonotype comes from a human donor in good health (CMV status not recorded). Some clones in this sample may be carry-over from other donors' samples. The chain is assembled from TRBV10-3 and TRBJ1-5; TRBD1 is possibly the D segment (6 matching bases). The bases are TGTGCCATCAGTGATAGTGGGGGCCCCAATCAGCCCCAGCATTTT. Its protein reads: CAISDSGGPNQPQHF.